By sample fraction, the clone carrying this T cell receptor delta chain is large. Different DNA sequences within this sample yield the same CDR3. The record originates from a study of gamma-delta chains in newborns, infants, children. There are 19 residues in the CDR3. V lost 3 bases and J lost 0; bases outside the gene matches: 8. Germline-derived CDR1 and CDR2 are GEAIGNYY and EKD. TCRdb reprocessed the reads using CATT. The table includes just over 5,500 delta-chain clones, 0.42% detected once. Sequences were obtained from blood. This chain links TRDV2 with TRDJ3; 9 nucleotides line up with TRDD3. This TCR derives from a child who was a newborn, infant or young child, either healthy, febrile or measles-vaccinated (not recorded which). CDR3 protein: CACDPVLGESSWDTRQMFF. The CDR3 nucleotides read TGTGCCTGTGACCCCGTACTGGGGGAGAGCTCCTGGGACACCCGACAGATGTTTTTC.